This T cell receptor beta chain was observed in a study of blood T cell repertoires in COVID-19. Study context: PBMCs, B-cell-depleted T cells, or T cells provided the cDNA or gDNA that made up the material.

This table comes from immunoSEQ multiplex PCR, and its TCRdb copy is limited to in-frame clones, with some not included. The sample lists 100,000 or so clones; roughly 87% were seen once. In germline, CDR1 is SGDLS, CDR2 YYNGEE. V trimming: 4 bases; J trimming: 4 bases; junction bases outside the gene matches: 11. The CDR3 loop spans 18 amino acids. The receptor's source is a man aged 25-45 years in a cohort sampled during active COVID-19. The sequencing input was peripheral blood. The chain combines TRBV9 with TRBJ2-5; 15 bases line up with TRBD2. CDR3 sequence reads: CASSRGTSGGRGRETQYF. The CDR3, as DNA: TGTGCCAGCAGCCGCGGGACTAGCGGGGGGCGGGGTCGAGAGACCCAGTACTTC.